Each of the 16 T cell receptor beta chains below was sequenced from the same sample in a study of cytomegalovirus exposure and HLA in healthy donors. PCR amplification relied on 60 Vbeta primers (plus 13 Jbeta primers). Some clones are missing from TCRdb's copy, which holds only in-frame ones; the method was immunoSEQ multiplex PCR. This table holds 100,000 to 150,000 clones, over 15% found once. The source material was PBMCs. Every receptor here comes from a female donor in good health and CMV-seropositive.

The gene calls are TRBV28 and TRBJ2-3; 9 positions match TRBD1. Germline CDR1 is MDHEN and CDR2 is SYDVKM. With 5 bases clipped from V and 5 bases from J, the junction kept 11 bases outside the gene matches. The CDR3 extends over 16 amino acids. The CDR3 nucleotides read TGTGCCAGCAGTCAGAACCGGGACAGGGTAATAGATACGCAGTATTTT. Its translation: CASSQNRDRVIDTQYF.

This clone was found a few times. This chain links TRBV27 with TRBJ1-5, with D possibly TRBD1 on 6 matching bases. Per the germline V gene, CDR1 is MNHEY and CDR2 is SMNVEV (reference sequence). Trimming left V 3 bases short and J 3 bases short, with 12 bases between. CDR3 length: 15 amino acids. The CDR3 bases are TGTGCCAGCAGTTTCATAGGACAGATCAATCAGCCCCAGCATTTT. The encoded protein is CASSFIGQINQPQHF.

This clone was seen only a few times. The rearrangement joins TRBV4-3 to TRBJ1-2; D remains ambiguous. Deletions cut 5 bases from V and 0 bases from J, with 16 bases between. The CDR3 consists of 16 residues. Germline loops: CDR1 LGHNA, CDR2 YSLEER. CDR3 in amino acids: CASSATWAVTNYGYTF. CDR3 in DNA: TGCGCCAGCAGCGCAACCTGGGCAGTTACTAACTATGGCTACACCTTC.

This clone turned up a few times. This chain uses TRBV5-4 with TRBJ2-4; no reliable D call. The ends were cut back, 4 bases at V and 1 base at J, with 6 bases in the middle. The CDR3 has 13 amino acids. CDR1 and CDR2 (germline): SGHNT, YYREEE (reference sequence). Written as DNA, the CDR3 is TGTGCCAGCAGCCCTGCGGCCAAAAACATTCAGTACTTC. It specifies CASSPAAKNIQYF.

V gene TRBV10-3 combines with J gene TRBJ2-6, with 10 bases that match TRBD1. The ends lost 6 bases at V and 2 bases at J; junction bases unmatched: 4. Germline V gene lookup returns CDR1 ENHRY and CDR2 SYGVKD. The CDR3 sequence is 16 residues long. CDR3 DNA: TGTGCCATCAGCCAAGGACAGGGGGCTGGGGCCAACGTCCTGACTTTC. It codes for CAISQGQGAGANVLTF.

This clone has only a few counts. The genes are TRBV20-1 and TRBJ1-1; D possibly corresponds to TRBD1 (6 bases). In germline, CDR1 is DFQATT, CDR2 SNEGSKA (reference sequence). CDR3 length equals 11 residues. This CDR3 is CSRKGQMEAFF. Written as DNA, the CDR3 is TGCAGCCGAAAAGGACAGATGGAAGCTTTCTTT.

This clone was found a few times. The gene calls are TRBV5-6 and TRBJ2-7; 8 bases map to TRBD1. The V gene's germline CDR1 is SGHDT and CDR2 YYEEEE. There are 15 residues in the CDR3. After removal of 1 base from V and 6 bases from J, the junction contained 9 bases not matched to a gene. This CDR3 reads CASSLSSGRGLEQYF. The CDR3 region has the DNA TGTGCCAGCAGCTTGTCCTCCGGCAGGGGGCTCGAGCAGTACTTC.

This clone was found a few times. CDR3 sequence (DNA): TGTGCCACACAGGACAGGGGAAATAGCAATCAGCCCCAGCATTTT. Encoded protein: CATQDRGNSNQPQHF. The gene calls are TRBV5-4 and TRBJ1-5, with 9 bases lining up with TRBD1. The ends lost 9 bases at V and 0 bases at J; junction bases unmatched: 7. The CDR3 consists of 15 residues. The germline V gene encodes CDR1 SGHNT and CDR2 YYREEE (reference sequence).

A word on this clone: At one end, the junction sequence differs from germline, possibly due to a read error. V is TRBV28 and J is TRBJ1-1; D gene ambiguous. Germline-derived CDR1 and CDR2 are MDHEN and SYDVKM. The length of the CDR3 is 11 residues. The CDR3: CASSLERRIRF. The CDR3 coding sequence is TGTGCCAGCAGTTTAGAGCGTCGAATTCGATTT. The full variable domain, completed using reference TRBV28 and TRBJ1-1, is DVKVTQSSRYLVKRTGEKVFLECVQDMDHENMFWYRQDPGLGLRLIYFSYDVKMKEKGDIPEGYSVSREKKERFSLILESASTNQTSMYLCASSLERRIRFGQGTRLTVV.

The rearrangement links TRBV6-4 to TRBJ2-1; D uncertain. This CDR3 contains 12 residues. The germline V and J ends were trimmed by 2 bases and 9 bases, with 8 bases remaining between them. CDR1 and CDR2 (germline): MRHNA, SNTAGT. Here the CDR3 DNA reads TGTGCCAGCAGTGACATCCGCGGTGAGCAGTTCTTC. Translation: CASSDIRGEQFF.

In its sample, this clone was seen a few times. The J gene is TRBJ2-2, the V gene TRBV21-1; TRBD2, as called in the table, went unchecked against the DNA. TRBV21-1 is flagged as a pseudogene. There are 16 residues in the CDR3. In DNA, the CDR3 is TGTGCCAGCAGCCAGATAACTAGCGCGGACACCGGGGAGCTGTTTTTT. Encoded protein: CASSQITSADTGELFF.

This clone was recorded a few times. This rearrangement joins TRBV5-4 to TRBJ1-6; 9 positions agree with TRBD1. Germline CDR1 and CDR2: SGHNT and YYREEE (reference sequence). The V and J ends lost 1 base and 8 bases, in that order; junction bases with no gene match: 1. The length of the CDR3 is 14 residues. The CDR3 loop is CASSLRQGDSPLHF. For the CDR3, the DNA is TGTGCCAGCAGCTTGAGACAGGGGGATTCACCCCTCCACTTT. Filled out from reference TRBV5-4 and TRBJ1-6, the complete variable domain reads ETGVTQSPTHLIKTRGQQVTLRCSSQSGHNTVSWYQQALGQGPQFIFQYYREEENGRGNFPPRFSGLQFPNYSSELNVNALELDDSALYLCASSLRQGDSPLHFGNGTRLTVT.

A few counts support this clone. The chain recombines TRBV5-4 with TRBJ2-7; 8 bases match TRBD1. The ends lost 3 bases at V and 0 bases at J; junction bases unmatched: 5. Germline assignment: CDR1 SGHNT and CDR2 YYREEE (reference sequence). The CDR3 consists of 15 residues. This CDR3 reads CASSSLGTGSYEQYF. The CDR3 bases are TGTGCCAGCAGCTCTCTCGGGACAGGCTCCTACGAGCAGTACTTC.

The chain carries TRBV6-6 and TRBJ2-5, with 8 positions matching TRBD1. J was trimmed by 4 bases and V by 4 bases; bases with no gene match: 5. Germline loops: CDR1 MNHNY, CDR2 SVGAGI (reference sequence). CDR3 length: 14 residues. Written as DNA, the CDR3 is TGTGCCAGCAGTTTGGACAGGGTGGGAGAGACCCAGTACTTC. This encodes CASSLDRVGETQYF.

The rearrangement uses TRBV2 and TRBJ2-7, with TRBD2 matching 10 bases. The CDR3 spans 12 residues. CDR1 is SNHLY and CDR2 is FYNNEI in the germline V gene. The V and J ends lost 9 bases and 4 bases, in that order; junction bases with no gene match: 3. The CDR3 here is CASASGSYEQYF. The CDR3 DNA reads TGTGCCAGTGCTAGCGGGAGTTACGAGCAGTACTTC.

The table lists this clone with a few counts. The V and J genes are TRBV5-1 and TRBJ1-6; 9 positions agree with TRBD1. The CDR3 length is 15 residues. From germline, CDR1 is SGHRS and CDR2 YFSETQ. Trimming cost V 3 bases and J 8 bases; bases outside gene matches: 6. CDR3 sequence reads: CASSSGTGSDSPLHF. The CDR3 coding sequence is TGCGCCAGCAGCTCAGGGACAGGGAGCGATTCACCCCTCCACTTT. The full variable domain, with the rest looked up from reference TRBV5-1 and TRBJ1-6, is KAGVTQTPRYLIKTRGQQVTLSCSPISGHRSVSWYQQTPGQGLQFLFEYFSETQRNKGNFPGRFSGRQFSNSRSEMNVSTLELGDSALYLCASSSGTGSDSPLHFGNGTRLTVT.